Following are 15 T cell receptor beta chains from one sample sequenced in a study of blood T cell repertoires in COVID-19 (TCRdb year 2020). The library was prepared using the immunoSEQ multiplex PCR assay. The source is immuneACCESS, and TCRdb retained only in-frame sequences with V and J called. Part of the clones is not carried over; for the studies checked, unresolved V genes explain less than half of this, and the remainder is unexplained. The sample table shows about 94,000 clones, and approximately 84% are seen once. The biggest ten clones account for around 6.5% of the sample. Specimen: peripheral blood. These receptors were taken from a man between 60 and 70 years old with acute or convalescent COVID-19.

The chain uses TRBV2 and TRBJ2-1, with 12 bases that match TRBD1. The germline V gene has CDR1 SNHLY and CDR2 FYNNEI. Trimming cost V 6 bases and J 10 bases; bases outside gene matches: 10. This CDR3 is built from 15 residues. The CDR3 coding sequence is TGTGCCAGCAGCGTACCGGGACAGGGGGCGCGGGAGCAGTTCTTC. It is translated as CASSVPGQGAREQFF. Variable domain in full (rest from reference TRBV2 and TRBJ2-1): EPEVTQTPSHQVTQMGQEVILRCVPISNHLYFYWYRQILGQKVEFLVSFYNNEISEKSEIFDDQFSVERPDGSNFTLKIRSTKLEDSAMYFCASSVPGQGAREQFFGPGTRLTVL.

A single count supports this clone. V usage is TRBV30 and J usage is TRBJ2-7, with TRBD2 as a possible D gene (5 bases). Between the trimmed V and J ends, which lost 3 bases and 3 bases, there was a span of 6 bases. Germline assignment: CDR1 GTSNPN and CDR2 SVGIG (reference sequence). CDR3 length: 11 residues. The chain's CDR3 is CAWSEGYEQYF. The CDR3 DNA reads as TGTGCCTGGAGCGAGGGCTACGAGCAGTACTTC.

This clone was seen only a few times. The chain joins TRBV27 to TRBJ2-1; 9 positions agree with TRBD2. The CDR3 sequence is 14 residues long. The J segment lost 7 bases and the V segment lost 11 bases, leaving 12 bases of the junction unmatched. CDR1 is MNHEY and CDR2 is SMNVEV in the germline V gene (reference sequence). This chain's CDR3 is CAVAQAGGFNEQFF. CDR3 in DNA: TGTGCCGTCGCCCAAGCGGGGGGATTTAATGAGCAGTTCTTC.

The chain carries TRBV28 and TRBJ1-1; D remains ambiguous. CDR1 and CDR2 from the germline V gene are MDHEN and SYDVKM. V was clipped by 2 bases and J by 3 bases, with 22 bases between them. The length of the CDR3 is 18 residues. The CDR3: CASSLMDSNSDGDTEAFF. CDR3 sequence (DNA): TGTGCCAGCAGTTTAATGGACTCCAATAGCGACGGGGACACTGAAGCTTTCTTT.

This chain joins TRBV19 and TRBJ1-5; 8 nucleotides match TRBD1. Germline CDR1 and CDR2: LNHDA and SQIVND (reference sequence). The CDR3 spans 15 residues. J was trimmed by 3 bases and V by 9 bases; bases with no gene match: 10. Here the CDR3 reads CASLNPGQVNQPQHF. CDR3 coding DNA: TGTGCCAGCCTTAACCCGGGACAGGTCAATCAGCCCCAGCATTTT.

In DNA form, the CDR3 reads TGCGCCAGCAGCAACGGACAGGGGACTGGAAACACCATATATTTT. Amino acid sequence: CASSNGQGTGNTIYF. The chain employs TRBV5-1 and TRBJ1-3, with 9 bases aligning to TRBD1. This CDR3 has 15 residues. The germline V gene encodes CDR1 SGHRS and CDR2 YFSETQ. With V trimmed by 4 bases and J by 2 bases, 4 bases remained unmatched.

V and J are TRBV7-9 and TRBJ2-3; no clear D gene. This CDR3 has 12 residues. V shed 4 bases and J shed 3 bases, with 5 bases lying between them. Germline lookup yields CDR1 SEHNR and CDR2 FQNEAQ (reference sequence). The CDR3 loop is CASSSGTDTQYF. The CDR3 DNA reads TGTGCCAGCAGCTCAGGAACAGATACGCAGTATTTT.

This chain joins TRBV7-8 and TRBJ1-5; the D gene is possibly TRBD1 (5 bases). CDR1 and CDR2 from the germline V gene are SGHVS and FQNEAQ. The CDR3 sequence is 16 residues long. With 2 bases removed from V and 2 bases from J, the gap between germline ends came to 13 bases. The CDR3 nucleotides are TGTGCCAGCAGCTTATCCAGGGTAGGGGGCAATCAGCCCCAGCATTTT. Its protein is CASSLSRVGGNQPQHF.

There are a few counts of this clone. The V gene is TRBV3-1 (or the pseudogene TRBV3-2), the J gene TRBJ2-7; maybe TRBD2 (5 bases). Trimming removed 1 base at V and 1 base at J, with 8 bases between. The germline V gene encodes CDR1 LGHDT and CDR2 YNNKEL (reference sequence). This CDR3 is built from 14 residues. CDR3 in DNA: TGTGCCAGCAGCCAAGTCGGGGTTTCCTACGAGCAGTACTTC. It specifies CASSQVGVSYEQYF.

This sequence joins TRBV27 and TRBJ2-7, with TRBD2 matching over 11 bases. The V segment lost 6 bases and the J segment 0 bases; nucleotides outside the gene matches: 4. The CDR3 runs to 15 residues. The germline V gene encodes CDR1 MNHEY and CDR2 SMNVEV (reference sequence). CDR3 nucleotides: TGTGCCAGCAGATTGACTAGCGGGGACTCCTACGAGCAGTACTTC. This gives the protein CASRLTSGDSYEQYF.

J is TRBJ1-6 and V is TRBV5-5; 9 bases map to TRBD1. The V gene end was trimmed by 4 bases and the J gene end by 4 bases; junction bases not matched to a gene: 3. The germline V gene has CDR1 SGHKS and CDR2 YYEKEE (reference sequence). The CDR3 length is 15 residues. Here the CDR3 reads CASSEGTGYNSPLHF. The CDR3 nucleotides are TGTGCCAGCAGCGAGGGGACAGGGTATAATTCACCCCTCCACTTT. The full variable domain, with the rest looked up from reference TRBV5-5 and TRBJ1-6, is DAGVTQSPTHLIKTRGQQVTLRCSPISGHKSVSWYQQVLGQGPQFIFQYYEKEERGRGNFPDRFSARQFPNYSSELNVNALLLGDSALYLCASSEGTGYNSPLHFGNGTRLTVT.

This clone has more than one count but fewer than ten. The rearrangement uses TRBV6-5 and TRBJ1-3; no reliable D call. The V gene's germline CDR1 is MNHEY and CDR2 SVGAGI. CDR3 length: 14 amino acids. Trimming took 5 bases from V and 5 from J, leaving 13 bases between them. In DNA form, the CDR3 reads TGTGCCAGCAGTCCAAAGACCGGGAGAAACACCATATATTTT. It specifies CASSPKTGRNTIYF.

The chain joins TRBV11-3 to TRBJ1-6; D call uncertain. Germline V gene data show CDR1 as SGHNT and CDR2 as YENEEA. The V gene lost 0 bases and the J gene lost 4 bases, with 4 bases spanning the gap. The CDR3 is 14 amino acids. The CDR3 nucleotides are TGTGCCAGCAGCTTAGATGAGTATAATTCACCCCTCCACTTT. Its protein product is CASSLDEYNSPLHF.

This clone has more than one count but fewer than ten. Other nucleotide sequences from this sample produce the same CDR3. J is TRBJ1-1 and V is TRBV6-5; 7 bases agree with TRBD1. Germline values: CDR1 MNHEY, CDR2 SVGAGI. The CDR3 is 14 amino acids. V lost 8 bases, J lost 1 base, and 7 bases stayed unmatched. CDR3 loop: CASRDRSRNTEAFF. The CDR3, as DNA: TGTGCCAGCCGGGACAGAAGTCGGAACACTGAAGCTTTCTTT.

The chain uses TRBV2 and TRBJ2-1; D is possibly TRBD2 (5 bases). Trimming shortened V by 6 bases and J by 4 bases, and 16 bases separated the two germline ends. Germline CDR1 reads SNHLY; CDR2 reads FYNNEI. The CDR3 is made up of 15 amino acids. CDR3 amino acids: CASSALGSLYNEQFF. The CDR3 nucleotides are TGTGCCAGCAGCGCTCTGGGGAGCCTATACAATGAGCAGTTCTTC.